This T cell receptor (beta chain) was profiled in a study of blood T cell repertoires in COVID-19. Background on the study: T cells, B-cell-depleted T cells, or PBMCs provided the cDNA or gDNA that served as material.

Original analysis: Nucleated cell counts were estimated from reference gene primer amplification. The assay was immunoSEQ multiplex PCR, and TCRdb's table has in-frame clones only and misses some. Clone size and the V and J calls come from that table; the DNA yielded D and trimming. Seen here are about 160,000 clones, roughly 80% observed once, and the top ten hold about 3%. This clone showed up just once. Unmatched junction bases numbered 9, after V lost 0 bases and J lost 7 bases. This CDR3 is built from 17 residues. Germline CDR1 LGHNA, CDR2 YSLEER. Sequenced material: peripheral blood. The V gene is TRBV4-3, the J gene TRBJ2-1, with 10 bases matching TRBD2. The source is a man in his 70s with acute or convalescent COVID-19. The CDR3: CASSQDRLAGVINEQFF. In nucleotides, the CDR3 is TGCGCCAGCAGCCAAGATCGCCTAGCGGGAGTGATTAATGAGCAGTTCTTC.